This is a list of T cell receptor beta chains from one sample in a study of chemoradiotherapy in HPV16-positive cancers. TCRdb's copy holds only in-frame clones and misses some; the assay was immunoSEQ multiplex PCR. The sample has about 12,000 clones, approximately 86% seen once. This specimen consisted of blood, obtained from a patient who underwent chemoradiotherapy. The receptors derive from a human donor with HPV-associated anogenital cancer. Each CDR3 is given with its conserved first and last residue. D genes are given only for firm matches. Only part of the rows carry a size: once, few, many, or a class if the clone is expanded.

j_call	clone_size	d_call	v_call	cdr3_nt	cdr3_aa
TRBJ2-1	.	.	TRBV29-1	TGCAGCGTTGAAGTTGGGCTCTCAGGCAATGAGCAGTTCTTC	CSVEVGLSGNEQFF
TRBJ2-5	.	TRBD2	TRBV5-5	TGTGCCAGCAGCTTGCATCTAGCGGGGGGAAAAGAGACCCAGTACTTC	CASSLHLAGGKETQYF
TRBJ2-5	.	TRBD2	TRBV19	TGTGCCAGTAGTTCCACCATACTAGCGGGGAACCAAGAGACCCAGTACTTC	CASSSTILAGNQETQYF
TRBJ2-5	.	.	TRBV10-3	TGTGCCATCAAGGGGGCGGGACAAGAGACCCAGTACTTC	CAIKGAGQETQYF
TRBJ1-2	.	.	TRBV6-1	TGTGCCAGCAGTGATGGGTCTGGGTCGTACTATGGCTACACCTTC	CASSDGSGSYYGYTF
TRBJ1-5	.	TRBD1	TRBV30	TGTGCCTGGGCCGGGACAGGTAATCAGCCCCAGCATTTT	CAWAGTGNQPQHF
TRBJ2-1	.	TRBD1	TRBV7-6	TGTGCCAGCAGCCAACCCCCCAGACAGGGAGCCTACAATGAGCAGTTCTTC	CASSQPPRQGAYNEQFF
TRBJ2-2	.	.	TRBV27	TGTGCCAGCAGTCTACTAAGGGCGGGGTCGGCCACCGGGGAGCTGTTTTTT	CASSLLRAGSATGELFF
TRBJ1-3	.	.	TRBV10-1	TGCGCCAGCAGTGATCCAGGGACGGGATGGGAAAACACCATATATTTT	CASSDPGTGWENTIYF
TRBJ2-7	.	.	TRBV9	TGTGCCAGCAGCGTAGACAGCGCCTACGAGCAGTACTTC	CASSVDSAYEQYF
TRBJ2-1	.	.	TRBV21-1	TGTGCCAGCAGCAAAGAGGACAAGAGCTCCTACAATGAGCAGTTCTTC	CASSKEDKSSYNEQFF
TRBJ1-1	.	.	TRBV2	TGTGCCAGCATCCGAACAGGGACGAACACTGAAGCTTTCTTT	CASIRTGTNTEAFF
TRBJ2-2	.	.	TRBV5-5	TGTGCCAGCAGCTTGACAACGGGTGGCACCGGGGAGCTGTTTTTT	CASSLTTGGTGELFF
TRBJ2-7	.	TRBD1	TRBV12-5	TGTGCTAGTGGTGACAACAGGGGGTTGGAGCAGTACTTC	CASGDNRGLEQYF
TRBJ2-5	.	.	TRBV19	TGTGCCAGTAGTAGCGTTGTGGGCGCGGTGAAAGAGACCCAGTACTTC	CASSSVVGAVKETQYF
TRBJ1-2	.	TRBD1	TRBV28	TGTGCCAGCAGCATCACCCTCAGGGACAGGGGGCGAAATGAAGGCTACACCTTC	CASSITLRDRGRNEGYTF
TRBJ1-1	.	.	TRBV6-1	TGTGCCGGCACTGAGGGGCCAGCGAACACTGAAGCTTTCTTT	CAGTEGPANTEAFF
TRBJ1-3	.	.	TRBV15	TGTGCCACCAGCAGAGATTTCGCAGGGACTGGAAACACCATATATTTT	CATSRDFAGTGNTIYF
TRBJ1-2	.	.	TRBV2	TGTGCCAGCAGCCCGGCCCCACGCTATGGCTACACCTTC	CASSPAPRYGYTF
TRBJ1-1	few	.	TRBV7-9	TGTGCCAGCAGCTTCATGAACACTGAAGCTTTCTTT	CASSFMNTEAFF
TRBJ2-1	.	.	TRBV5-1	TGCGCCAGCAGCGTGGGGGGAAATGAGCAGTTCTTC	CASSVGGNEQFF
TRBJ1-1	.	.	TRBV9	TGTGCCAGCAGCGTATCCCCTGGCACTGAAGCTTTCTTT	CASSVSPGTEAFF
TRBJ2-3	.	.	TRBV6-5	TGTGCCAGCAGTTCCCTAGGTACCGATACGCAGTATTTT	CASSSLGTDTQYF
TRBJ2-5	.	.	TRBV6-1	TGTGCCAGCAGTGAAGCGTGGGGGGCTGGGGAGACCCAGTACTTC	CASSEAWGAGETQYF
TRBJ2-7	.	.	TRBV6-1	TGTGCCAGCAAGACTGATGGGACCGAAATCTACGAGCAGTACTTC	CASKTDGTEIYEQYF
TRBJ2-5	.	.	TRBV9	TGTGCCAGCAGCGGGTTTAAAGGGACCCAGTACTTC	CASSGFKGTQYF